Here is one T cell receptor beta chain with its context. Antigen unknown. This record belongs to a study of CD8 T cells in Susac syndrome. RNA in amounts of about 0.45 to 1 ug was reverse transcribed with random hexamers. TCRdb reanalysed the immunoSEQ multiplex PCR reads using MiXCR and keeps one entry per CDR3 protein. Counted here are some 130,000 distinct CDR3 sequences, about 90% occurring once; the ten biggest clones make up 0.2% to 0.25%. Study observations and caveats: Only a relatively small number of individuals were included in the TCR sequencing and HLA analysis.

Material for sequencing was CD8+ T cells from PBMCs. The clonotype was recovered from a human donor with multiple sclerosis.

CDR3 nucleotides: TGTGCCAGCAGTTCCGCGGGAACTAGCTGGGAGACCCAGTACTTC. Its protein product is CASSSAGTSWETQYF. V gene TRBV27 combines with J gene TRBJ2-5, with D tentatively TRBD2 (6 bases). Germline V CDR1 and CDR2: MNHEY, SMNVEV (reference sequence). Trimming left V 4 bases short and J 5 bases short, with 17 bases between. This CDR3 is built from 15 residues.